This T cell receptor beta chain was captured in a study of memory CD4+ T cells and cytomegalovirus serostatus. The sort gate was single viable CD3+CD4+CD8-CD45RO+ cells for memory CD4+ T cells. Authors' analysis steps: After removing out-of-frame reads, over 2 million distinct TCRbeta sequences remained. Data came from immunoSEQ multiplex PCR; TCRdb stores just in-frame clones and leaves some out. The V and J calls and the clone size are those of that table, but D and trimming were determined from the DNA. The repertoire holds about 96,000 clones, with 80% as singletons. The CDR3 runs to 14 residues. Per germline, CDR1 MNHEY and CDR2 SVGAGI. Trimming at V came to 6 bases and at J to 0 bases, leaving 5 bases not matched to a gene.

What was sequenced was memory CD4+ T cells from blood. The TCR comes from an adult in good health and CMV-seropositive. This rearrangement joins TRBV6-5 to TRBJ2-7; 7 bases match TRBD1. In DNA form, the CDR3 reads TGTGCCAGCAGGCTTGGACAGGACTCCTACGAGCAGTACTTC. Translation gives CASRLGQDSYEQYF.